This entry lists 3 T cell receptor beta chains sequenced from one sample in a study of glioma-infiltrating T cells after dendritic cell vaccination. Sequencing used immunoSEQ multiplex PCR; TCRdb keeps in-frame clones, though not all of them. The table includes more than 30,000 clones, roughly 90% detected once. The sample consisted of blood, taken before dendritic cell vaccination. The source of these receptors is a human donor with glioblastoma.

This chain joins TRBV27 and TRBJ1-5; possibly TRBD1 for D (5 bases). CDR3 length equals 14 residues. V lost 8 bases, J lost 0 bases, and 11 bases lay in between. Germline values: CDR1 MNHEY, CDR2 SMNVEV (reference sequence). CDR3 DNA: TGTGCCAGCGACAGCCGATATAGCAATCAGCCCCAGCATTTT. Translating gives CASDSRYSNQPQHF.

The genes are TRBV27 and TRBJ2-5; D is possibly TRBD2 (5 bases). V lost 6 bases and J lost 5, with 13 bases in between. The CDR3 consists of 13 residues. The germline V gene has CDR1 MNHEY and CDR2 SMNVEV (reference sequence). Written as DNA, the CDR3 is TGTGCCAGCAGCCCTCGTGGAGGTGAGACCCAGTACTTC. Translating gives CASSPRGGETQYF.

V is TRBV25-1 and J is TRBJ2-5, with a tentative D call TRBD1 (8 bases). The CDR3 covers 14 residues. The V and J ends lost 2 bases and 6 bases respectively, with 13 bases between them. Germline CDR1 and CDR2: MGHDK and SYGVNS. The CDR3 spells CASSEGRDRKTQYF. The DNA for the CDR3 is TGTGCCAGCAGTGAAGGGAGGGACAGGAAGACCCAGTACTTC.